Below are 9 T cell receptor beta chains sequenced from a single sample in a study of quantifying T cell responses using KT2 cells. At the level of the study: TCR alpha and beta constant-region primers primed reverse transcription of RNA.

The cDNA 3' end received a ligated oligonucleotide with a UMI. First-round PCR used three to five cycles and beta primers RC1.1 and RC1.2 covering TRBC1 and TRBC2. MiXCR, applied by TCRdb to the UMI-ligation and nested PCR reads, yields one record per CDR3 protein. The sample carries some 43,000 distinct CDR3 sequences, about a sixth recorded once. Sequenced material: PBMCs spiked with cells of the T cell clone KT2. These receptors originate from a human donor.

This chain connects TRBV28 to TRBJ1-4, with 10 bases matching TRBD1. Per the germline V gene, CDR1 is MDHEN and CDR2 is SYDVKM. This CDR3 has 18 residues. CDR3 sequence (DNA): TGTGACACCGACCTACCTGGGACAGGGGCATCTGTCGGTGAAAAACTGTTTTTT. It yields the protein CDTDLPGTGASVGEKLFF.

This clonotype was observed a handful of times. This rearrangement joins TRBV3-1 to TRBJ2-1; TRBD2 aligns across 7 bases. The germline V gene encodes CDR1 LGHDT and CDR2 YNNKEL (reference sequence). V shed 1 base, J shed 2 bases, and the junction held 2 bases outside the gene matches. The CDR3 totals 15 residues. This CDR3 reads CASSQGTRAYNEQFF. In DNA, the CDR3 is TGTGCCAGCAGCCAAGGGACTAGGGCCTACAATGAGCAGTTCTTC.

This clonotype came up a few times. V is TRBV5-1 and J is TRBJ2-3; D gene ambiguous. CDR1 and CDR2 (germline): SGHRS, YFSETQ. Trimming took off 0 bases at V and 2 bases at J, with 13 bases between the two ends. The CDR3 extends over 16 amino acids. CDR3 sequence: CASSLGVGRTTDTQYF. In DNA, the CDR3 is TGCGCCAGCAGCTTGGGAGTCGGACGGACCACAGATACGCAGTATTTT.

The chain links TRBV4-1 to TRBJ2-5, with TRBD2 matching 9 bases. Germline lookup yields CDR1 MGHRA and CDR2 YSYEKL. This CDR3 has 18 amino acids. Trimming cost V 1 base and J 1 base; bases outside gene matches: 10. The CDR3, as DNA: TGCGCCAGCAGCCAAGGGGAGGGTCTAGCGGGGTTCCAAGAGACCCAGTACTTC. Translated, it gives CASSQGEGLAGFQETQYF.

This clonotype has more than one count but fewer than ten. The CDR3 here is CASSLGTTDTQYF. The CDR3 bases are TGTGCCAGCAGTTTAGGCACCACAGATACGCAGTATTTT. The chain uses TRBV27 and TRBJ2-3; D remains unclear. The V gene's germline CDR1 is MNHEY and CDR2 SMNVEV (reference sequence). Trimming stripped 2 bases from V and 2 bases from J, with 5 bases between. The CDR3 length is 13 residues.

This chain links TRBV3-1 with TRBJ1-2; D is unresolved. The length of the CDR3 is 13 residues. Trimming removed 0 bases from V and 4 bases from J, with 6 bases in between. CDR1 LGHDT and CDR2 YNNKEL come from the germline V gene (reference sequence). Written as DNA, the CDR3 is TGTGCCAGCAGCCAAGAAACACTCTATGGCTACACCTTC. This translates into CASSQETLYGYTF. The full variable domain, its missing parts supplied by reference TRBV3-1 and TRBJ1-2, is DTAVSQTPKYLVTQMGNDKSIKCEQNLGHDTMYWYKQDSKKFLKIMFSYNNKELIINETVPNRFSPKSPDKAHLNLHINSLELGDSAVYFCASSQETLYGYTFGSGTRLTVV.

V gene TRBV13 combines with J gene TRBJ2-1, with 12 bases matching TRBD2. The V gene end was trimmed by 5 bases and the J gene end by 10 bases; junction bases not matched to a gene: 12. The germline V gene has CDR1 PRHDT and CDR2 FYEKMQ (reference sequence). The CDR3 covers 16 residues. The CDR3: CASSQWTGLAGREQFF. In DNA form, the CDR3 reads TGTGCCAGCAGCCAGTGGACAGGACTAGCGGGGAGAGAGCAGTTCTTC.

The chain has TRBV20-1 and TRBJ2-2; no clear D. Trimming took off 1 base at V and 6 bases at J, with 9 bases between the two ends. CDR3 size: 13 residues. CDR1 is DFQATT and CDR2 is SNEGSKA in the germline V gene (reference sequence). CDR3 protein: CSARARSAGELFF. CDR3 in DNA: TGCAGTGCTAGAGCTCGGTCGGCCGGGGAGCTGTTTTTT.

V is TRBV10-3 and J is TRBJ2-7, with D maybe TRBD2 (5 bases). Trimming pared 3 bases from V and 3 bases from J, leaving 6 bases between. The CDR3 has 12 amino acids. Germline CDR1 reads ENHRY; CDR2 reads SYGVKD. The CDR3 here is CAISDRGYEQYF. The DNA of the CDR3 is TGTGCCATCAGTGATCGGGGCTACGAGCAGTACTTC.